One and the same sample provided the 5 T cell receptor beta chains below, sequenced in a study of cytomegalovirus exposure and HLA in healthy donors. With 60 Vbeta and 13 Jbeta primers, the PCR was carried out. The repertoire was sequenced with immunoSEQ multiplex PCR; TCRdb's copy has only in-frame clones and lacks some. The sample consists of approximately 95,000 clones, around four fifths of them appearing once. The sample taken for sequencing was PBMCs. The receptors were sampled from a middle-aged woman in good health and CMV-seropositive.

The chain employs TRBV13 and TRBJ1-3; D remains unclear. Germline CDR1 and CDR2: PRHDT and FYEKMQ (reference sequence). This CDR3 has 13 amino acids. Trimming took 5 bases from V and 6 from J, leaving 11 bases between them. CDR3 loop: CASSPIPPNTIYF. The CDR3 coding sequence is TGTGCCAGCAGCCCTATTCCCCCAAACACCATATATTTT.

The chain joins TRBV28 to TRBJ2-5; the match to TRBD1 covers 11 bases. Germline loops: CDR1 MDHEN, CDR2 SYDVKM. CDR3 size: 13 residues. V shed 10 bases, J shed 5 bases, and the junction held 6 bases outside the gene matches. This CDR3 reads CATMGQGGETQYF. In DNA, the CDR3 is TGTGCCACAATGGGACAGGGGGGTGAGACCCAGTACTTC.

The chain has TRBV6-5 and TRBJ2-3; 10 bases agree with TRBD2. The germline V gene has CDR1 MNHEY and CDR2 SVGAGI. Trimming removed 5 bases from V and 2 bases from J; junction bases left unmatched: 4. The CDR3 is 15 residues long. The CDR3 nucleotides are TGTGCCAGCAGTAGACTAGCGGGTTCCACAGATACGCAGTATTTT. Amino acid sequence: CASSRLAGSTDTQYF.

This clone was observed a few times. V usage is TRBV25-1 and J usage is TRBJ2-4; 7 nucleotides agree with TRBD1. Germline values: CDR1 MGHDK, CDR2 SYGVNS. The junction had 13 bases not matched to a gene; V was cut back by 8 bases and J by 0 bases. This CDR3 region has 17 residues. The CDR3 DNA is TGTGCCAGCGAAGGAGGACAGGTCAACCTAGCCAAAAACATTCAGTACTTC. Amino acids: CASEGGQVNLAKNIQYF.

The chain combines TRBV2 with TRBJ2-7; 9 bases agree with TRBD1. This CDR3 comprises 15 residues. Germline CDR1 SNHLY, CDR2 FYNNEI. The V segment lost 6 bases and the J segment 3 bases; nucleotides outside the gene matches: 9. CDR3 residues: CASSDRGKGIYEQYF. In DNA form, the CDR3 reads TGTGCCAGCAGCGACAGGGGGAAGGGTATCTACGAGCAGTACTTC.